The rows below give T cell receptor beta chains drawn from one sample of a study of blood T cell repertoires in COVID-19. The method was immunoSEQ multiplex PCR; TCRdb's version includes in-frame clones alone and lacks a portion of them. In the table there are 300,000 to 350,000 clones, approximately 91% of which are singletons. The sequenced sample was PBMCs or T cells enriched from blood (not recorded which). These TCRs come from a woman in her twenties or thirties who had been exposed to COVID-19. CDR3s include the opening cysteine and the closing phenylalanine or tryptophan. Fields, in order: J gene, V gene, CDR3 protein.

TRBJ1-5	TRBV7-2	CASSFGTHNQPQHF
TRBJ1-2	TRBV4-2	CASSPRDTSNYGYTF
TRBJ2-7	TRBV5-5	CASSFYRGSIYEQYF
TRBJ2-3	TRBV5-1	CASSSRGQGVADTQYF
TRBJ2-7	TRBV9	CASSVGTGGSYEQYF
TRBJ1-6	TRBV18	CASTGQYTSPLHF
TRBJ2-1	TRBV7-3	CASSPSKSPSYNEQFF
TRBJ2-5	TRBV4-2	CASSQDATGRKTQYF
TRBJ1-2	TRBV7-6	CASSAQGYGYTF
TRBJ2-5	TRBV5-4	CASSFRQGQQTQYF
TRBJ2-1	TRBV4-1	CASSQGLRDRGVDEQFF
TRBJ1-1	TRBV7-2	CASSFSGGNTEAFF
TRBJ1-1	TRBV3-1/TRBV3-2	CASSQVFTGGLEAFF
TRBJ2-2	TRBV4-1	CASSQDPGGSTGELFF
TRBJ2-3	TRBV7-9	CASSNARDSRLDTQYF
TRBJ1-1	TRBV7-6	CASSSTGSTEAFF
TRBJ1-1	TRBV11-2	CASSLTGQAEAFF
TRBJ1-3	TRBV5-1	CASSLAAAGGNTIYF
TRBJ1-5	TRBV11-2	CASSLSGEDNQPQHF
TRBJ1-4	TRBV5-1	CASSLGSPGPTNEKLFF
TRBJ1-2	TRBV10-3	CAIRPQGYGYTF
TRBJ1-4	TRBV7-2	CASSLWTRGNEKLFF
TRBJ1-4	TRBV19	CASSIPGIATNEKLFF
TRBJ1-2	TRBV2	CASSARQGSGYTF
TRBJ2-3	TRBV5-1	CASSWGPGDSTDTQYF
TRBJ1-1	TRBV29-1	CSVPFGGTEAFF
TRBJ1-2	TRBV7-8	CASSLGYDRGYGYTF
TRBJ2-7	TRBV6-5	CASTRGPYEQYF
TRBJ2-3	TRBV9	CASSLSGYGGGTQYF
TRBJ1-1	TRBV5-1	CASSPYNRNTEAFF
TRBJ1-5	TRBV6-6	CASSHLQTPSSYSNQPQHF
TRBJ1-2	TRBV11-2	CASSLDPGQGRDGYTF
TRBJ1-3	TRBV14	CASSHAGSSGNTIYF
TRBJ2-1	TRBV11-3	CASSSRGGYNEQFF
TRBJ2-7	TRBV13	CASSPGQPYEQYF